This T cell receptor (beta chain) is drawn from a study of CD8+ T cells in alopecia areata. Study conclusions and caveats: Under tofacitinib, fewer expanded CD8+ clones appeared among the top 100 scalp clones.

As concerns this clone: Its target is not known.

Following extraction, RNA underwent reverse transcription to cDNA, which served as the sequencing template. Sequenced by immunoSEQ multiplex PCR; TCRdb stores in-frame clones only, minus some. The top ten hold roughly 2.6% of the sample, which has a few hundred thousand clones, around 43% seen once. Described treatment: oral pan-JAK inhibitor, 5-10 mg twice daily. Collection of lesional scalp punch biopsies and peripheral blood was performed in alopecia areata patients. Trimming took off 4 bases at V and 5 bases at J, with 18 bases between the two ends. The CDR3 covers 15 residues. Germline CDR1 is MGHRA and CDR2 is YSYEKL.

The TCR was taken from a human donor with alopecia areata. The rearrangement uses TRBV4-1 and TRBJ2-7; D unresolved. The sequences come from CD4+ T cells sorted from blood, collected at roughly week 36, from a patient treated with tofacitinib. CDR3: CASSRTGVGSDEQYF. CDR3 in DNA: TGCGCCAGCAGCCGGACCGGAGTAGGGTCAGACGAGCAGTACTTC.